This T cell receptor beta chain was identified in a study of T cells after yellow fever vaccination. This CDR3 is built from 15 residues. Germline V gives CDR1 WNHNN, CDR2 SYGVQD (reference sequence). The V and J ends lost 0 bases and 5 bases, in that order; junction bases with no gene match: 3. Generation of TCR cDNA used 5'RACE template switching (which added a universal primer site and UMIs). TCRdb reprocessed the 5' RACE reads with MiXCR, giving one entry per CDR3 protein. The data hold around 310,000 distinct CDR3 sequences, with 7.5% to 9% observed a single time. In the case of this clonotype: As yet, its antigen is unknown.

Study results and caveats: Relatively few clonotypes were ones that appeared in both CD4 and CD8 compartments. Reappearance after the booster was observed for most primary-vaccination clones (96% CD4, over 70% CD8).

The sequencing used PBMCs, collected on the day of the first yellow fever vaccination. This receptor was obtained from a man between 18 and 29 years old who received the YFV17D yellow fever vaccine. The chain couples TRBV10-1 to TRBJ2-3; 9 positions agree with TRBD2. DNA for the CDR3: TGCGCCAGCAGTGAGTCTCTAGCGGGGAAAGATACGCAGTATTTT. It translates to CASSESLAGKDTQYF.